Listed below are T cell receptor beta chains from one sample, sequenced in a study of blood T cell repertoires in COVID-19. Sequencing was performed with immunoSEQ multiplex PCR; in TCRdb, only in-frame clones are kept and a portion is missing. Of about 86,000 clones detected, 85% appear once; the ten largest clones hold around 3.1%. The sample consisted of peripheral blood. The receptors were gathered from a man in his forties or fifties with acute or convalescent COVID-19. Both conserved end residues are trimmed from each CDR3. Each record gives: V gene, J gene, CDR3 protein.

TRBV4-1	TRBJ2-3	ASSQVPREQY
TRBV5-4	TRBJ2-3	ASSGWTSGRTDTQY
TRBV7-9	TRBJ2-1	ASSLATLRLYNEQF
TRBV30	TRBJ2-7	AWSVVAGREQY
TRBV28	TRBJ2-1	ASSSRGLPF
TRBV30	TRBJ1-1	AWSPDRYTEAF
TRBV5-4	TRBJ2-2	ASSKTSGRGNTGELF
TRBV11-2	TRBJ2-4	ASSPRPRNIQY
TRBV3-1/TRBV3-2	TRBJ1-6	ASSQTGVGNSPLH
TRBV6-1	TRBJ1-1	ASSEGRGTEAF
TRBV19	TRBJ2-2	ASNAGVGTGELF
TRBV18	TRBJ1-6	ASSLTGGTYNSPLH
TRBV5-5	TRBJ1-3	ASSLRQGGNSGNTIY
TRBV24-1	TRBJ2-1	ATSGQLGTSGRNEQF